Given below is one T cell receptor beta chain in context. Its antigen remains unidentified. Among the donors, all were healthy bone marrow donors. This record comes from a study of cytomegalovirus exposure and HLA in healthy donors. Study-wide findings and caveats: In a later analysis, a missense DCLRE1C variant was linked to TCR beta V- and J-gene trimming. Across HLA loci, a later analysis found differing TCR association rates, with DRB1 most and HLA-C fewest.

The CDR3 runs to 12 residues. Germline CDR1 and CDR2: SGHTS and YDEGEE. Between the trimmed V and J ends, which lost 3 bases and 4 bases, there was a span of 5 bases. Use of 60 Vbeta and 13 Jbeta primers characterized the PCR. TCRdb's copy holds only in-frame clones and misses some; the assay was immunoSEQ multiplex PCR. The sample yields about 200,000 clones, approximately 79% seen once. The chain employs TRBV5-8 and TRBJ1-5; the D is unclear. Sequenced sample: PBMCs. The TCR comes from a man aged 45 to 65 in good health and CMV-seronegative. The CDR3 nucleotides are TGTGCCAGCAGCTACCTAAATCAGCCCCAGCATTTT. Encoded protein: CASSYLNQPQHF.